The clone carrying this T cell receptor beta chain was recorded many times. The sample comes from a study of T cell repertoires in cytomegalovirus infection. TCRdb processed the reads anew with MiXCR; each CDR3 protein has one entry. The table has about 240,000 distinct CDR3 sequences, about 7% seen once; the top ten hold around 6.9%. V trimming: 4 bases; J trimming: 2 bases; junction bases outside the gene matches: 8. CDR1 SGHVS and CDR2 FNYEAQ come from the germline V gene. This CDR3 comprises 16 residues. The sample consisted of PBMCs. J is TRBJ2-3 and V is TRBV7-6; 8 bases are shared with TRBD2. The TCR comes from a human donor in good health (CMV status not recorded). Some clones in this sample may be carry-over from other donors' samples. The CDR3 protein is CASSSSGGGYTDTQYF. The CDR3, as DNA: TGTGCCAGCAGCTCCAGCGGGGGCGGTTACACAGATACGCAGTATTTT. Full variable domain (missing parts from reference TRBV7-6 and TRBJ2-3): GAGVSQSPRYKVTKRGQDVALRCDPISGHVSLYWYRQALGQGPEFLTYFNYEAQQDKSGLPNDRFSAERPEGSISTLTIQRTEQRDSAMYRCASSSSGGGYTDTQYFGPGTRLTVL.